Below are 23 T cell receptor beta chains sequenced from a single sample in a study of blood T cell repertoires in COVID-19 (TCRdb year 2020). The library was made by the immunoSEQ multiplex PCR assay. TCRdb obtained this table from immuneACCESS and retained in-frame rearrangements with V and J assigned. These tables miss some clones; where compared with another copy, unresolved V genes account for less than half of the shortfall, and the remainder is unexplained. This sample has about 150,000 clones in its table, and around 85% of those were observed once. Of the sample, 0.6% to 0.7% is held by the ten largest clones. Material for sequencing was peripheral blood. These receptors were taken from a man aged 60 to 75 with COVID-19, enrolled during active disease.

The chain is built from TRBV18 and TRBJ1-5; a possible D gene is TRBD1 (5 bases). V lost 2 bases to trimming and J lost 7 bases, with 12 bases between them. This CDR3 is built from 14 residues. Germline CDR1 and CDR2: KGHSH and LQKENI. CDR3: CASSPDGGGQPQHF. In DNA form, the CDR3 reads TGTGCCAGCTCACCAGACGGGGGAGGACAGCCCCAGCATTTT.

The chain is built from TRBV4-3 and TRBJ2-7; weak D call: TRBD2 (5 bases). CDR3 length equals 16 residues. Trimming took off 1 base at V and 5 bases at J, with 18 bases between the two ends. Germline lookup yields CDR1 LGHNA and CDR2 YSLEER. The chain's CDR3 is CASSQGGSGILDEQYF. DNA of the CDR3: TGCGCCAGCAGCCAAGGAGGGTCGGGGATCCTCGACGAGCAGTACTTC.

The rearrangement links TRBV18 to TRBJ2-5; 7 bases are shared with TRBD1. The CDR3 has 13 residues. Trimming cost V 3 bases and J 4 bases; bases outside gene matches: 2. Germline values: CDR1 KGHSH, CDR2 LQKENI. The CDR3 is CASSPGQLETQYF. The CDR3 DNA reads as TGTGCCAGCTCACCGGGACAGTTAGAGACCCAGTACTTC.

The V gene is TRBV27, the J gene TRBJ2-7; TRBD1 agrees at 7 bases. The junction had 3 bases not matched to a gene; V was cut back by 3 bases and J by 4 bases. Germline lookup yields CDR1 MNHEY and CDR2 SMNVEV (reference sequence). The CDR3 has 13 residues. The CDR3, as DNA: TGTGCCAGCAGTTTGGCAGGGGGATACGAGCAGTACTTC. Its translation is CASSLAGGYEQYF.

The chain has TRBV2 and TRBJ2-2, with 9 nucleotides matching TRBD1. Germline trimming cut 6 bases from V and 1 base from J; bases unmatched to any gene: 6. Looked up from germline, CDR1 is SNHLY and CDR2 is FYNNEI. The CDR3 is made up of 16 amino acids. The DNA of the CDR3 is TGTGCCAGCAGCCCCACAGGGGGCTGGAACACCGGGGAGCTGTTTTTT. Amino acids: CASSPTGGWNTGELFF.

V is TRBV7-2 and J is TRBJ2-2, with D possibly being TRBD1 (6 bases). In germline, CDR1 is SGHTA, CDR2 FQGNSA. The V end was cut by 4 bases, the J end by 3 bases, with 9 bases between. The CDR3 totals 14 residues. CDR3: CASSWDTHTGELFF. The DNA of the CDR3 is TGTGCCAGCAGCTGGGACACCCACACCGGGGAGCTGTTTTTT.

V is TRBV29-1 and J is TRBJ2-1, with 7 bases fitting TRBD2. J gave up 6 bases and V 4 bases, and 0 bases lay outside the gene matches. From germline, CDR1 is SQVTM and CDR2 ANQGSEA. This CDR3 is built from 11 residues. This CDR3 is CSVGTSNEQFF. CDR3 nucleotides: TGCAGCGTTGGGACTAGCAATGAGCAGTTCTTC.

The chain carries TRBV5-3 and TRBJ2-7, with 13 bases that match TRBD2. TRBV5-3 is classed as an ORF, of uncertain function. This CDR3 has 17 amino acids. After removal of 3 bases from V and 0 bases from J, the junction contained 6 bases not matched to a gene. CDR3 region: CARSSGLAGDLSYEQYF. The DNA for the CDR3 is TGTGCCAGAAGCTCTGGACTAGCGGGGGACCTCTCCTACGAGCAGTACTTC.

The chain recombines TRBV18 with TRBJ1-1; D is possibly TRBD1 (5 bases). CDR1 KGHSH and CDR2 LQKENI come from the germline V gene. V was trimmed by 4 bases and J by 3 bases, leaving 15 bases between them. There are 15 residues in the CDR3. CDR3 protein: CASSLRVFVDTEAFF. The CDR3 bases are TGTGCCAGCTCACTCAGGGTGTTTGTGGACACTGAAGCTTTCTTT.

The J gene is TRBJ1-5, the V gene TRBV6-2 or TRBV6-3, with 7 positions matching TRBD1. CDR3 size: 20 residues. The V gene end was trimmed by 0 bases and the J gene end by 7 bases; junction bases not matched to a gene: 21. Germline V gene lookup returns CDR1 MNHEY and CDR2 SVGEGT. In DNA form, the CDR3 reads TGTGCCAGCAGTTACTCGATTAGTCTTCGGGCGGGACAGTTCATCCAGCCCCAGCATTTT. Encoded protein: CASSYSISLRAGQFIQPQHF.

This chain joins TRBV25-1 and TRBJ1-4; 7 bases match TRBD1. J was trimmed by 8 bases and V by 2 bases; bases with no gene match: 5. The CDR3 sequence is 14 residues long. The germline V gene has CDR1 MGHDK and CDR2 SYGVNS. The CDR3 here is CASSETVGGEKLFF. Written as DNA, the CDR3 is TGTGCCAGCAGTGAAACGGTAGGGGGCGAAAAACTGTTTTTT.

The rearrangement uses TRBV6-5 and TRBJ2-7, with D possibly TRBD1 on 6 matching bases. Trimming stripped 6 bases from V and 1 base from J, with 16 bases between. Germline V lookup: CDR1 MNHEY, CDR2 SVGAGI. The CDR3 length is 15 residues. CDR3 sequence: CASRRGQQESYEQYF. The DNA of the CDR3 is TGTGCCAGCAGACGCGGACAGCAGGAATCCTACGAGCAGTACTTC.

V gene TRBV7-9 combines with J gene TRBJ2-2; TRBD1 aligns across 9 bases. The CDR3 has 16 amino acids. The V gene's germline CDR1 is SEHNR and CDR2 FQNEAQ (reference sequence). V shed 3 bases, J shed 1 base, and the junction held 3 bases outside the gene matches. In DNA, the CDR3 is TGTGCCAGCAGCTTGAGGGGACAGGGGAACACCGGGGAGCTGTTTTTT. Translation: CASSLRGQGNTGELFF.

The chain employs TRBV19 and TRBJ2-1, with 8 bases fitting TRBD1. With 4 bases clipped from V and 7 bases from J, the junction kept 3 bases outside the gene matches. Germline V CDR1 and CDR2: LNHDA, SQIVND (reference sequence). The CDR3 has 13 amino acids. CDR3 amino acids: CASSKDRENEQFF. The CDR3 nucleotides are TGTGCCAGTAGTAAGGACAGGGAAAATGAGCAGTTCTTC.

The chain has TRBV5-5 and TRBJ2-7; perhaps TRBD2 as D (6 bases). Germline V gene data show CDR1 as SGHKS and CDR2 as YYEKEE (reference sequence). V shed 6 bases and J shed 6 bases, with 25 bases lying between them. This CDR3 has 16 residues. The CDR3 coding sequence is TGTGCCAGCACCTGGGGGGAAGGGGCAGGGATGGGCGAGCAGTACTTC. Translating it yields CASTWGEGAGMGEQYF.

V gene TRBV9 combines with J gene TRBJ2-3; D perhaps matches TRBD1 (6 bases). The germline V and J ends were trimmed by 4 bases and 3 bases, with 18 bases remaining between them. Per the germline V gene, CDR1 is SGDLS and CDR2 is YYNGEE. The CDR3 consists of 16 residues. The CDR3 sequence is CASSQLQGSETDTQYF. In DNA form, the CDR3 reads TGTGCCAGCAGCCAACTACAGGGTAGTGAGACAGATACGCAGTATTTT.

DNA for the CDR3: TGTGCCAGCAGTTTACAGGTTTTCGCTGAAGCTTTCTTT. Protein product: CASSLQVFAEAFF. The chain recombines TRBV27 with TRBJ1-1; D not certain. This CDR3 has 13 residues. Germline loops: CDR1 MNHEY, CDR2 SMNVEV (reference sequence). Trimming removed 2 bases from V and 6 bases from J, with 10 bases in between.

The chain couples TRBV19 to TRBJ2-1; 7 bases are shared with TRBD2. The junction had 10 bases not matched to a gene; V was cut back by 2 bases and J by 6 bases. The CDR3 is 16 amino acids. Germline V gene sequence: CDR1 LNHDA, CDR2 SQIVND (reference sequence). CDR3 protein: CASSIRAAGESNEQFF. In nucleotides, the CDR3 is TGTGCCAGTAGTATAAGAGCGGCGGGAGAAAGCAATGAGCAGTTCTTC.

The V call is TRBV7-9, the J call TRBJ2-6; D not resolved. The germline V gene encodes CDR1 SEHNR and CDR2 FQNEAQ (reference sequence). V was pared by 1 base and J by 0 bases, with 16 bases between. The CDR3 has 19 residues. The DNA for the CDR3 is TGTGCCAGCAGCTTAGATTCGTTTCGTAGTTTCTCTGGGGCCAACGTCCTGACTTTC. Translated, it gives CASSLDSFRSFSGANVLTF. The full variable domain, its missing parts supplied by reference TRBV7-9 and TRBJ2-6, is DTGVSQNPRHKITKRGQNVTFRCDPISEHNRLYWYRQTLGQGPEFLTYFQNEAQLEKSRLLSDRFSAERPKGSFSTLEIQRTEQGDSAMYLCASSLDSFRSFSGANVLTFGAGSRLTVL.

The chain uses TRBV18 and TRBJ2-7; 8 bases line up with TRBD1. The CDR3 has 15 residues. CDR1 KGHSH and CDR2 LQKENI come from the germline V gene. V was pared by 3 bases and J by 7 bases, with 11 bases of the junction left unmatched. CDR3 in DNA: TGTGCCAGCTCACCCTCATGGACAGGGACTGATGAGCAGTACTTC. It codes for CASSPSWTGTDEQYF.

The chain links TRBV7-6 to TRBJ1-2; D ambiguous. The V end was cut by 1 base, the J end by 4 bases, with 16 bases between. CDR3 length: 16 amino acids. Germline V gives CDR1 SGHVS, CDR2 FNYEAQ. CDR3: CASSLDSPAISYGYTF. CDR3 sequence (DNA): TGTGCCAGCAGCTTAGACAGCCCGGCGATAAGCTATGGCTACACCTTC.

The chain employs TRBV7-2 and TRBJ1-5; TRBD1 matches at 8 bases. In germline, CDR1 is SGHTA, CDR2 FQGNSA. After removal of 5 bases from V and 3 bases from J, the junction contained 6 bases not matched to a gene. This CDR3 has 15 residues. CDR3 sequence reads: CASSRDRSSNQPQHF. The CDR3 DNA reads as TGTGCCAGCAGCCGGGACAGGAGCTCCAATCAGCCCCAGCATTTT.

J is TRBJ1-6 and V is TRBV4-1; D is ambiguous. V lost 7 bases and J 0 bases, leaving 13 bases between the germline ends. The CDR3 has 16 amino acids. Germline V CDR1 and CDR2: MGHRA, YSYEKL. CDR3 loop: CASTRGTGSYNSPLHF. Here the CDR3 DNA reads TGCGCCAGCACCCGAGGAACCGGCTCCTATAATTCACCCCTCCACTTT.